This is a list of T cell receptor beta chains from one sample in a study of T cells in Graves' hyperthyroidism and ophthalmopathy. Each CDR3 protein gets one entry after TCRdb re-called the multiplex PCR reads with MiXCR. The sample has 650,000 to 850,000 distinct CDR3 sequences, around 20% seen once. The sequencing input was blood. These receptors were obtained from a woman aged 45-59 years with Graves' hyperthyroidism that later progressed to Graves' ophthalmopathy. Each CDR3 is given with its conserved first and last residue. The D gene is left open where the match is weak. Expanded clones are given a class, and other clones once, few, many or no size at all.

size | J | length | D | V | DNA | CDR3
few | TRBJ1-2 | 17 | - | TRBV11-2 | TGTGCCAGCAGCCCCATAGTAATGGGGGCCAGCGACTATGGCTACACCTTC | CASSPIVMGASDYGYTF
many | TRBJ1-2 | 12 | - | TRBV6-1 | TGTGCCAGCAGTGAAGCAGGGTATGGCTACACCTTC | CASSEAGYGYTF
- | TRBJ1-1 | 14 | - | TRBV18 | TGTGCCAGCTACCTGACAGAAGAGAACACTGAAGCTTTCTTT | CASYLTEENTEAFF
- | TRBJ2-3 | 13 | TRBD1 | TRBV20-1 | TGCAGTGCCCAGACAGGGGGCACAGATACGCAGTATTTT | CSAQTGGTDTQYF
- | TRBJ1-1 | 18 | TRBD1 | TRBV6-5 | TGTGCCAGCAGTTACGACGCACAGGGGCTCACGGTATACACTGAAGCTTTCTTT | CASSYDAQGLTVYTEAFF
many | TRBJ1-2 | 15 | TRBD1 | TRBV27 | TGTGCCAGCAGTTATCGGGACAGGGCTAACTATGGCTACACCTTC | CASSYRDRANYGYTF
- | TRBJ2-1 | 14 | - | TRBV7-2 | TGTGCCAGCAGCCAACACAGGGAAGCATACGAGCAGTTCTTC | CASSQHREAYEQFF
- | TRBJ1-1 | 13 | - | TRBV3-1 | TGTGCCAGCAGCCAGGAGGTCGTCACTGAAGCTCTCTTT | CASSQEVVTEALF
many | TRBJ2-5 | 14 | - | TRBV20-1 | TGCAGTGCTAGGCAGACTAGTTGGTATGAGACCCAGTACTTC | CSARQTSWYETQYF
- | TRBJ2-1 | 14 | TRBD2 | TRBV29-1 | TGCAGCGTTGTAGCGGGGGGGCCTTTAAATGAGCAGTTCTTC | CSVVAGGPLNEQFF
few | TRBJ2-1 | 16 | TRBD2 | TRBV6-1 | TGTGCCAGCAGTAGCTCTTCTAGCGGACTCTACAATGAGCAGTTCTTC | CASSSSSSGLYNEQFF
few | TRBJ2-5 | 18 | - | TRBV7-9 | TGTGCCAGCAGCTTAGGGGGTGATTTCGCGGGGGCCCAAGAGACCCAGTACTTC | CASSLGGDFAGAQETQYF
- | TRBJ2-5 | 18 | TRBD2 | TRBV6-5 | TGTGCCAGCAGTTACTCGGCCCGGCGGGGGGCTGGTGGAGAGACCCAGTACTTC | CASSYSARRGAGGETQYF
few | TRBJ2-1 | 18 | TRBD2 | TRBV6-1 | TGTGCCAGCAGTGAAGCGGGGGGACTAGCGGGGGGGCGAGGTGAGCAGTTCTTC | CASSEAGGLAGGRGEQFF
many | TRBJ2-5 | 15 | - | TRBV3-1 | TGTGCCAGCAGCCAAAGTTCGGGGAGCCAAGAGACCCAGTACTTC | CASSQSSGSQETQYF
- | TRBJ2-5 | 14 | TRBD2 | TRBV12-5 | TGTGCTAGTGGTCCGGGACTAGCGGGGGAGACCCAGTACTTC | CASGPGLAGETQYF
few | TRBJ1-2 | 15 | - | TRBV5-1 | TGCGCCAGCAGCTTGGCCCCGGGTAGGGACTATGGCTACACCTTC | CASSLAPGRDYGYTF
few | TRBJ2-5 | 16 | - | TRBV4-2 | TGTGCCAGCAGCCAAGATCTGGGGAGGGGGGGAGAGACCCAGTACTTC | CASSQDLGRGGETQYF
- | TRBJ2-3 | 15 | - | TRBV9 | TGTGCCAGCAGCGTAGAAACAGGGCGGCCAGATACGCAGTATTTT | CASSVETGRPDTQYF
few | TRBJ2-7 | 14 | TRBD2 | TRBV4-1 | TGCGCCAGCAGCCAGCGGGACTACTCCTACGAGCAGTACTTC | CASSQRDYSYEQYF
- | TRBJ2-6 | 16 | - | TRBV6-2/TRBV6-3 | TGTGCCAGCAGTTACCCCGTGGGGCCTGGGGCCAACGTCCTGACTTTC | CASSYPVGPGANVLTF
few | TRBJ2-7 | 16 | TRBD1 | TRBV7-9 | TGTGCCAGCAGCTATCCTGGACAGGGAAAGGTATCCGAGCAGTACTTC | CASSYPGQGKVSEQYF
few | TRBJ1-1 | 15 | - | TRBV7-9 | TGTGCCAGCAGGGAAATCCGGGCCCCGAGGACTGAAGCTTTCTTT | CASREIRAPRTEAFF
many | TRBJ2-2 | 14 | TRBD1 | TRBV2 | TGTGCCAGCAGATACGACAGGGACACCGGGGAGCTGTTTTTT | CASRYDRDTGELFF
few | TRBJ1-2 | 13 | - | TRBV20-1 | TGCAGTGCTGAAACACCAGCTAGGTCTGGCTACACCTTC | CSAETPARSGYTF
many | TRBJ1-4 | 13 | - | TRBV18 | TGTGCCAGCTCATCGACAGTTAATGAAAAACTGTTTTTT | CASSSTVNEKLFF
many | TRBJ1-2 | 14 | - | TRBV13 | TGTGCCAGCAGCTTACGGTCTATGAGCTATGGCTACACCTTC | CASSLRSMSYGYTF